The 27 T cell receptor beta chains below come from one sample, sequenced in a study of shared clonotypes between healthy human individuals. The table came from immunoSEQ multiplex PCR; TCRdb's copy has only in-frame clones and leaves some out. The table lists some 550,000 clones, around 97% of them singletons. Sequences were obtained from naive CD4+ T cells sorted from blood. Described subset: CD45RA+ positively selected. Every receptor here comes from a woman aged 25 to 39 in good health.

The J gene is TRBJ1-1, the V gene TRBV6-1, with TRBD1 matching 9 bases. This CDR3 is 15 amino acids long. Germline CDR1 MNHNS, CDR2 SASEGT. Trimming took 5 bases from V and 10 from J; bases not matched to a gene: 14. The CDR3 spells CASSPGTGRNEGAFF. Written as DNA, the CDR3 is TGTGCCAGCAGTCCGGGGACAGGGAGGAATGAAGGAGCTTTCTTT.

CDR3 DNA: TGTGCCAGCTCACCACGCAGGCATGGCCAAGAGACCCAGTACTTC. Translated: CASSPRRHGQETQYF. The chain is built from TRBV18 and TRBJ2-5; no definite D call. V shed 1 base and J shed 1 base, with 10 bases lying between them. From germline, CDR1 is KGHSH and CDR2 LQKENI. The CDR3 covers 15 residues.

J is TRBJ1-1 and V is TRBV6-5; D is ambiguous. CDR3 length equals 13 residues. V shed 5 bases and J shed 7 bases, with 14 bases lying between them. Germline CDR1 and CDR2: MNHEY and SVGAGI. This chain's CDR3 is CASSTLVKGEAFF. For the CDR3, the DNA is TGTGCCAGCAGTACGTTGGTCAAGGGTGAAGCTTTCTTT.

The V gene is TRBV27, the J gene TRBJ2-7, with D maybe TRBD1 (5 bases). Germline CDR1 and CDR2: MNHEY and SMNVEV (reference sequence). V lost 0 bases, J lost 4 bases, and 19 bases lay in between. CDR3 size: 17 residues. CDR3 protein: CASSLSASLGARYEQYF. DNA for the CDR3: TGTGCCAGCAGTTTATCTGCTTCCCTAGGGGCGAGGTACGAGCAGTACTTC.

This clone occurred a few times. This chain uses TRBV19 with TRBJ1-5; 10 positions match TRBD1. Germline values: CDR1 LNHDA, CDR2 SQIVND (reference sequence). This CDR3 is 15 amino acids long. J was trimmed by 10 bases and V by 3 bases; bases with no gene match: 9. The CDR3 reads CASSIRTGGGRPQHF. The CDR3 nucleotides read TGTGCCAGTAGTATCCGGACAGGGGGTGGACGACCCCAGCATTTT. Combining the CDR3 with reference TRBV19 and TRBJ1-5 gives the whole variable domain DGGITQSPKYLFRKEGQNVTLSCEQNLNHDAMYWYRQDPGQGLRLIYYSQIVNDFQKGDIAEGYSVSREKKESFPLTVTSAQKNPTAFYLCASSIRTGGGRPQHFGDGTRLSIL.

The chain combines TRBV4-1 with TRBJ2-7; perhaps TRBD2 as D (6 bases). The CDR3 length is 15 residues. The germline V and J ends were trimmed by 3 bases and 2 bases, with 14 bases remaining between them. Germline V gene sequence: CDR1 MGHRA, CDR2 YSYEKL. The CDR3 nucleotides are TGCGCCAGCAGCCACCAAGGCGGGAATACCTACGAGCAGTACTTC. Amino acid sequence: CASSHQGGNTYEQYF.

V and J are TRBV7-2 and TRBJ2-5, with 8 bases identical to TRBD1. The V gene end was trimmed by 5 bases and the J gene end by 4 bases; junction bases not matched to a gene: 12. Germline V gene lookup returns CDR1 SGHTA and CDR2 FQGNSA. The CDR3 loop spans 16 amino acids. Here the CDR3 reads CASSPTLTGASETQYF. CDR3 nucleotide sequence: TGTGCCAGCAGCCCGACCCTGACAGGGGCGTCAGAGACCCAGTACTTC.

The J gene is TRBJ2-1, the V gene TRBV4-2; possible D gene TRBD2, 5 bases. Germline V gives CDR1 LGHNA, CDR2 YNFKEQ. V was shortened by 1 base and J by 2 bases, with 12 bases between the two germline ends. CDR3 length equals 16 residues. The CDR3 sequence: CASSQVEDSAYNEQFF. DNA for the CDR3: TGTGCCAGCAGCCAAGTGGAGGACTCAGCCTACAATGAGCAGTTCTTC.

CDR3 amino acids: CASSSLAGGLIPEQFF. The CDR3 DNA is TGTGCCAGCAGCTCACTAGCGGGAGGGCTAATCCCCGAGCAGTTCTTC. The chain carries TRBV7-3 and TRBJ2-1; TRBD2 matches at 13 bases. V gave up 4 bases and J gave up 10 bases; unmatched junction bases: 10. Germline assignment: CDR1 SGHTA and CDR2 FQGTGA. The length of the CDR3 is 16 residues.

The chain uses TRBV7-9 and TRBJ1-4, with a tentative D call TRBD1 (6 bases). This CDR3 is built from 15 residues. Germline V gives CDR1 SEHNR, CDR2 FQNEAQ (reference sequence). V was clipped by 5 bases and J by 5 bases, with 15 bases between them. DNA of the CDR3: TGTGCCAGCAGCCCTGGGGGCCCCCGGAATGAAAAACTGTTTTTT. Protein sequence: CASSPGGPRNEKLFF. The full variable domain, rest sourced from reference TRBV7-9 and TRBJ1-4, is DTGVSQNPRHKITKRGQNVTFRCDPISEHNRLYWYRQTLGQGPEFLTYFQNEAQLEKSRLLSDRFSAERPKGSFSTLEIQRTEQGDSAMYLCASSPGGPRNEKLFFGSGTQLSVL.

In its sample, this clone was seen once. The chain joins TRBV19 to TRBJ1-1; 12 bases line up with TRBD1. This CDR3 region has 15 residues. J gave up 4 bases and V 4 bases, and 4 bases lay outside the gene matches. The germline gives CDR1 LNHDA, CDR2 SQIVND (reference sequence). CDR3 loop: CASSKGQGASTEAFF. DNA for the CDR3: TGTGCCAGTAGTAAGGGACAGGGGGCTTCCACTGAAGCTTTCTTT.

The genes are TRBV6-5 and TRBJ2-1; perhaps TRBD2 as D (6 bases). V was clipped by 5 bases and J by 0 bases, with 11 bases between them. CDR1 is MNHEY, CDR2 SVGAGI, per germline. The CDR3 totals 15 residues. In DNA, the CDR3 is TGTGCCAGCAGTCCGCCGCGGGACTCCTACAATGAGCAGTTCTTC. Translated: CASSPPRDSYNEQFF.

This rearrangement joins TRBV7-2 to TRBJ1-2; no reliable D call. The length of the CDR3 is 12 residues. Germline V CDR1 and CDR2: SGHTA, FQGNSA. V dropped 3 bases and J dropped 8 bases, with 10 bases sitting between them. CDR3 loop: CASSFIGKGYTF. The CDR3 bases are TGTGCCAGCAGCTTCATAGGTAAGGGCTACACCTTC.

The chain recombines TRBV30 with TRBJ2-5; 14 positions match TRBD2. CDR3 length: 16 residues. Per the germline V gene, CDR1 is GTSNPN and CDR2 is SVGIG (reference sequence). V lost 3 bases, J lost 2 bases, and 5 bases stayed unmatched. CDR3 region: CAWSLGLAGGQETQYF. The CDR3 DNA is TGTGCCTGGAGCCTCGGACTAGCGGGAGGACAAGAGACCCAGTACTTC.

This chain uses TRBV6-6 with TRBJ2-5; TRBD2 matches 7 bases. Per germline, CDR1 MNHNY and CDR2 SVGAGI (reference sequence). The V segment lost 8 bases and the J segment 2 bases; nucleotides outside the gene matches: 8. This CDR3 has 14 amino acids. The chain's CDR3 is CASSPAGAQETQYF. CDR3 DNA: TGTGCCAGCTCTCCCGCGGGAGCACAAGAGACCCAGTACTTC.

The chain employs TRBV6-1 and TRBJ2-1, with D possibly being TRBD2 (5 bases). The V end was cut by 2 bases, the J end by 8 bases, with 16 bases between. The CDR3 runs 15 residues. The germline V gene has CDR1 MNHNS and CDR2 SASEGT. The CDR3 loop reads CASSELVGAWDEQFF. The CDR3 region has the DNA TGTGCCAGCAGTGAACTTGTGGGAGCCTGGGATGAGCAGTTCTTC.

The chain is built from TRBV6-6 and TRBJ1-5; a weak D match, TRBD1 (5 bases). With 4 bases removed from V and 1 base from J, the gap between germline ends came to 14 bases. Germline CDR1 reads MNHNY; CDR2 reads SVGAGI (reference sequence). This CDR3 spans 16 amino acids. CDR3 sequence: CASSWEGLLSNQPQHF. As DNA, the CDR3 is TGTGCCAGCAGTTGGGAGGGACTGCTGAGCAATCAGCCCCAGCATTTT.

This CDR3 reads CASSLGIHSNQPQHF. The DNA of the CDR3 is TGTGCCAGCAGCTTAGGGATCCATAGCAATCAGCCCCAGCATTTT. The genes are TRBV5-5 and TRBJ1-5, with no clear D. This CDR3 comprises 15 residues. Germline CDR1 and CDR2: SGHKS and YYEKEE (reference sequence). V was cut by 2 bases and J by 0 bases, with 9 bases left in between.

The CDR3 here is CASSKPRDSYEQYF. The CDR3 bases are TGTGCCAGCAGCAAGCCCCGGGACAGCTACGAGCAGTACTTC. This rearrangement joins TRBV5-4 to TRBJ2-7; 7 bases agree with TRBD1. This CDR3 is built from 14 residues. The germline gives CDR1 SGHNT, CDR2 YYREEE (reference sequence). V trimming: 4 bases; J trimming: 3 bases; junction bases outside the gene matches: 7.

This chain connects TRBV6-1 to TRBJ2-2, with D possibly being TRBD1 or TRBD2 (5 bases each). Germline CDR1 and CDR2: MNHNS and SASEGT. The length of the CDR3 is 14 residues. The V gene lost 3 bases and the J gene lost 6 bases, with 11 bases spanning the gap. The CDR3 is CASSDGTRAGELFF. CDR3 sequence (DNA): TGTGCCAGCAGTGATGGGACCCGGGCCGGGGAGCTGTTTTTT.

The rearrangement links TRBV28 to TRBJ1-6, with D unresolved. V dropped 0 bases and J dropped 0 bases, with 9 bases sitting between them. Germline-derived CDR1 and CDR2 are MDHEN and SYDVKM. The CDR3 has 17 residues. In nucleotides, the CDR3 is TGTGCCAGCAGTTTATGGGGTTGGAGCTCCTATAATTCACCCCTCCACTTT. Protein: CASSLWGWSSYNSPLHF.

This chain uses TRBV7-4 with TRBJ2-7; the match to TRBD2 covers 7 bases. Germline loops: CDR1 SGHVT, CDR2 SQSDAQ. There are 18 residues in the CDR3. Trimming took 1 base from V and 0 from J; bases not matched to a gene: 12. The CDR3 region has the DNA TGTGCCAGCAGCTTAGTACGGTTGGGTAGCGGGTCCTCCTACGAGCAGTACTTC. This encodes CASSLVRLGSGSSYEQYF. Looking up the rest from reference TRBV7-4 and TRBJ2-7 gives the full variable domain: GAGVSQSPRYKVAKRGRDVALRCDSISGHVTLYWYRQTLGQGSEVLTYSQSDAQRDKSGRPSGRFSAERPERSVSTLKIQRTEQGDSAVYLCASSLVRLGSGSSYEQYFGPGTRLTVT.

This clone was found once. The J gene is TRBJ2-1, the V gene TRBV5-1; D may be TRBD1 or TRBD2 (5 bases each). This CDR3 region has 15 residues. Trimming pared 4 bases from V and 3 bases from J, leaving 14 bases between. From germline, CDR1 is SGHRS and CDR2 YFSETQ. CDR3 region: CASSQGPGSYNEQFF. In DNA form, the CDR3 reads TGCGCCAGCAGCCAGGGACCCGGTAGCTACAATGAGCAGTTCTTC.

In DNA form, the CDR3 reads TGTGCCAGCTGCTGGGATCGCAGGATTGACACTGAAGCTTTCTTT. Protein sequence: CASCWDRRIDTEAFF. V and J are TRBV28 and TRBJ1-1; D gene unclear. Between the trimmed V and J ends, which lost 8 bases and 3 bases, there was a span of 19 bases. The CDR3 length is 15 residues. Germline V gene lookup returns CDR1 MDHEN and CDR2 SYDVKM.

The chain links TRBV28 to TRBJ1-3; no reliable D call. Germline V gives CDR1 MDHEN, CDR2 SYDVKM. CDR3 size: 13 residues. V was pared by 2 bases and J by 6 bases, with 8 bases between. The CDR3 sequence: CASSLDNENTIYF. CDR3 nucleotides: TGTGCCAGCAGTTTAGACAATGAAAACACCATATATTTT.

The CDR3 spells CASSGGRGSTEAFF. In DNA form, the CDR3 reads TGTGCCAGCAGTGGTGGCAGGGGAAGCACTGAAGCTTTCTTT. V gene TRBV6-5 combines with J gene TRBJ1-1; a weak D match, TRBD1 (6 bases). The CDR3 runs 14 residues. V lost 5 bases, J lost 4 bases, and 14 bases lay in between. Germline CDR1 MNHEY, CDR2 SVGAGI.

V usage is TRBV5-1 and J usage is TRBJ1-1, with D possibly matching TRBD1 (5 bases). The CDR3 has 16 residues. Trimming took off 4 bases at V and 1 base at J, with 17 bases between the two ends. Germline V gives CDR1 SGHRS, CDR2 YFSETQ. The CDR3 region is CASSVPGPTANTEAFF. In nucleotides, the CDR3 is TGCGCCAGCAGCGTGCCGGGACCAACTGCGAACACTGAAGCTTTCTTT.